This TCR beta chain was captured by sequencing in a study of neoadjuvant nivolumab and ipilimumab in lung cancer. The study, taken as a whole, reports: Resected tumors had greater TCR richness and clonality than uninvolved lung. From pretherapy to surgery, tumor richness and clonality rose with dual therapy. Blood richness before therapy tracked richness in tumors resected after neoadjuvant therapy.

This CDR3 has 18 amino acids. Looked up from germline, CDR1 is SQVTM and CDR2 is ANQGSEA. Trimming at V came to 3 bases and at J to 0 bases, leaving 10 bases not matched to a gene. The table came from immunoSEQ multiplex PCR; TCRdb's copy has only in-frame clones and leaves some out. The top ten clones hold less than 2.5% of a sample with roughly 20,000 clones, about nine tenths of them seen once. In the case of this clone: Its antigen is still unknown.

The V and J genes are TRBV29-1 and TRBJ2-3; 12 positions match TRBD2. The clonotype was recovered from an adult with non-small cell lung cancer. Material: peripheral blood, obtained before neoadjuvant nivolumab, alone or with ipilimumab. CDR3 DNA sequence: TGCAGCGTTGATGGTGCTTACGGGACTAGCGGGAGCACAGATACGCAGTATTTT. Translation: CSVDGAYGTSGSTDTQYF.